A single sample gave rise to the 8 T cell receptor beta chains below, sequenced in a study of identical twins. Each CDR3 protein gets one entry after TCRdb re-called the 5' RACE reads with MiXCR. The sample has 1.5 million to 2 million distinct CDR3 sequences, about 32% seen once. The source material was cord blood. Receptor source: a newborn girl in good health.

This clonotype was observed a handful of times. This chain uses TRBV4-2 with TRBJ2-1; TRBD2 agrees at 9 bases. Germline CDR1 reads LGHNA; CDR2 reads YNFKEQ. The CDR3 runs 16 residues. Losses at the gene ends were 1 base for V and 6 bases for J; bases not matched to a gene: 7. CDR3 amino acids: CASSQVTGTSINEQFF. The CDR3 DNA is TGTGCCAGCAGCCAAGTCACCGGGACTAGCATCAATGAGCAGTTCTTC.

This clonotype appeared a few times. The V call is TRBV11-2, the J call TRBJ2-1; 9 bases are shared with TRBD2. The V gene end was trimmed by 4 bases and the J gene end by 3 bases; junction bases not matched to a gene: 10. The CDR3 loop spans 17 amino acids. Germline V gives CDR1 SGHAT, CDR2 FQNNGV. The CDR3, as DNA: TGTGCCAGCAGCTGGTACGTAGCGGGAGCGGTCTACAATGAGCAGTTCTTC. Its protein product is CASSWYVAGAVYNEQFF.

The chain carries TRBV9 and TRBJ2-5; the D gene is possibly TRBD1 (6 bases). Trimming took off 5 bases at V and 0 bases at J, with 11 bases between the two ends. In germline, CDR1 is SGDLS, CDR2 YYNGEE. This CDR3 region has 14 residues. CDR3 sequence reads: CASRGRGYQETQYF. The CDR3 region has the DNA TGTGCCAGCAGAGGCAGGGGCTACCAAGAGACCCAGTACTTC. Variable domain in full (rest from reference TRBV9 and TRBJ2-5): DSGVTQTPKHLITATGQRVTLRCSPRSGDLSVYWYQQSLDQGLQFLIQYYNGEERAKGNILERFSAQQFPDLHSELNLSSLELGDSALYFCASRGRGYQETQYFGPGTRLLVL.

This clonotype was observed at least ten times. The genes are TRBV29-1 and TRBJ2-5; D is uncertain. Looked up from germline, CDR1 is SQVTM and CDR2 is ANQGSEA. The CDR3 runs to 12 residues. V shed 6 bases and J shed 2 bases, with 10 bases lying between them. For the CDR3, the DNA is TGCAGCGTAGTTTCCCGGCAAGAGACCCAGTACTTC. Protein product: CSVVSRQETQYF.

This clonotype showed up just a few times. J is TRBJ2-3 and V is TRBV25-1; D gene uncertain. The CDR3 is made up of 12 amino acids. V lost 1 base to trimming and J lost 5 bases, with 4 bases between them. Germline V CDR1 and CDR2: MGHDK, SYGVNS. This CDR3 is CASSESQDTQYF. In DNA form, the CDR3 reads TGTGCCAGCAGTGAATCTCAAGATACGCAGTATTTT.

This clonotype was seen a handful of times. This rearrangement joins TRBV20-1 to TRBJ2-7, with 10 bases identical to TRBD1. CDR1 DFQATT and CDR2 SNEGSKA come from the germline V gene (reference sequence). J was trimmed by 5 bases and V by 7 bases; bases with no gene match: 11. This CDR3 has 14 amino acids. This chain's CDR3 is CSENSPGTGDEQYF. CDR3 DNA sequence: TGCAGTGAAAATTCTCCCGGGACAGGGGACGAGCAGTACTTC.

The chain recombines TRBV28 with TRBJ2-1, with 16 bases that match TRBD2. J was trimmed by 0 bases and V by 3 bases; bases with no gene match: 8. Per germline, CDR1 MDHEN and CDR2 SYDVKM. The CDR3 extends over 20 amino acids. CDR3 nucleotides: TGTGCCAGCAGTTTCATGAAGGGACTAGCGGGAGGGAGCTCCTACAATGAGCAGTTCTTC. Amino acids: CASSFMKGLAGGSSYNEQFF.

The chain is built from TRBV24-1 and TRBJ2-5; D is unresolved. In germline, CDR1 is KGHDR, CDR2 SFDVKD. V lost 9 bases and J 1 base, leaving 11 bases between the germline ends. The CDR3 length is 13 residues. The CDR3 DNA sequence: TGTGCCACCGAGAGTCCGCTCCAAGAGACCCAGTACTTC. As protein: CATESPLQETQYF.